What follows are 15 T cell receptor beta chains derived from one specimen sequenced in a study of blood T cell repertoires in COVID-19. TCRdb's copy holds only in-frame clones and misses some; the assay was immunoSEQ multiplex PCR. In the table there are about 150,000 clones, about 82% of which are singletons. The specimen was peripheral blood. The receptors stem from a man aged 50 to 59 with active or convalescent COVID-19.

CDR3 coding DNA: TGCCGGGGACTGTTAGGAGATACGCAGTATTTT. This translates into CRGLLGDTQYF. J is TRBJ2-3 and V is TRBV20-1, with D perhaps TRBD2 (6 bases). The CDR3 sequence is 11 residues long. Germline V gives CDR1 DFQATT, CDR2 SNEGSKA (reference sequence).

The chain couples TRBV6-2 or TRBV6-3 to TRBJ2-1, with 7 bases lining up with TRBD1. V was pared by 6 bases and J by 6 bases, with 8 bases of the junction left unmatched. The CDR3 runs to 14 residues. The germline CDR1 and CDR2 sequences are MNHEY and SVGEGT. CDR3 DNA: TGTGCCAGCAGCGACAGGGCAGTGGGCAATGAGCAGTTCTTC. Translating gives CASSDRAVGNEQFF.

The chain has TRBV5-1 and TRBJ1-1, with D tentatively TRBD1 (5 bases). Trimming shortened V by 1 base and J by 6 bases, and 13 bases separated the two germline ends. Germline lookup yields CDR1 SGHRS and CDR2 YFSETQ. The length of the CDR3 is 14 residues. The CDR3 is CASSLKAGFAEAFF. The CDR3 DNA reads as TGCGCCAGCAGCTTGAAGGCAGGGTTCGCTGAAGCTTTCTTT.

This clone was seen only a few times. The genes are TRBV19 and TRBJ1-1; perhaps TRBD1 as D (6 bases). V was cut by 3 bases and J by 4 bases, with 9 bases left in between. CDR3 length: 13 residues. From germline, CDR1 is LNHDA and CDR2 SQIVND (reference sequence). The CDR3 region has the DNA TGTGCCAGTAGTATCGAGGACAGCACTGAAGCTTTCTTT. This gives the protein CASSIEDSTEAFF.

The V and J genes are TRBV7-6 and TRBJ2-1; no clear D. The CDR3 extends over 15 amino acids. CDR1 is SGHVS, CDR2 FNYEAQ, per germline. Trimming took off 5 bases at V and 5 bases at J, with 16 bases between the two ends. The CDR3 nucleotides read TGTGCCAGCAGCCCAAGCAGCGCGGTAAACAATGAGCAGTTCTTC. Protein product: CASSPSSAVNNEQFF.

This clone was picked up a small number of times. J is TRBJ1-2 and V is TRBV24-1; 8 bases agree with TRBD1. The CDR3 covers 14 residues. CDR1 and CDR2 from the germline V gene are KGHDR and SFDVKD. With 12 bases clipped from V and 8 bases from J, the junction kept 16 bases outside the gene matches. The CDR3 sequence: CAEPNPGGAGGYTF. CDR3 nucleotide sequence: TGTGCCGAGCCGAACCCAGGGGGCGCTGGGGGCTACACCTTC.

V gene TRBV6-1 combines with J gene TRBJ1-6; 10 nucleotides match TRBD1. V shed 2 bases, J shed 9 bases, and the junction held 4 bases outside the gene matches. The germline V gene encodes CDR1 MNHNS and CDR2 SASEGT. CDR3 length equals 15 residues. CDR3 loop: CASSERDRGSSPLHF. CDR3 sequence (DNA): TGTGCCAGCAGTGAAAGGGACAGGGGAAGTTCACCCCTCCACTTT.

V gene TRBV18 combines with J gene TRBJ1-6, with 7 positions matching TRBD1. The V and J ends lost 2 bases and 7 bases, in that order; junction bases with no gene match: 8. The CDR3 covers 16 residues. Germline CDR1 reads KGHSH; CDR2 reads LQKENI. The CDR3 is CASSPFARDSNSPLHF. CDR3 bases: TGTGCCAGCTCACCATTTGCCCGGGACAGCAATTCACCCCTCCACTTT. Drawing the rest from reference TRBV18 and TRBJ1-6, the complete variable domain is NAGVMQNPRHLVRRRGQEARLRCSPMKGHSHVYWYRQLPEEGLKFMVYLQKENIIDESGMPKERFSAEFPKEGPSILRIQQVVRGDSAAYFCASSPFARDSNSPLHFGNGTRLTVT.

J is TRBJ2-1 and V is TRBV9; 7 bases are shared with TRBD2. The V gene end was trimmed by 5 bases and the J gene end by 0 bases; junction bases not matched to a gene: 2. The CDR3 has 14 residues. Germline V CDR1 and CDR2: SGDLS, YYNGEE. CDR3 nucleotide sequence: TGTGCCAGCAGAGCGGGACCCTCCTACAATGAGCAGTTCTTC. Translating gives CASRAGPSYNEQFF.

This clone appeared a few times. The chain uses TRBV9 and TRBJ1-2; 11 nucleotides agree with TRBD1. Germline V gene data show CDR1 as SGDLS and CDR2 as YYNGEE. The V segment lost 0 bases and the J segment 4 bases; nucleotides outside the gene matches: 8. This CDR3 has 17 residues. The CDR3 coding sequence is TGTGCCAGCAGCGTAGATGGACAGGGGGCCGGTGGCTATGGCTACACCTTC. Amino acids: CASSVDGQGAGGYGYTF.

The chain couples TRBV5-1 to TRBJ2-2; TRBD2 might be the D (5 bases). The germline CDR1 and CDR2 sequences are SGHRS and YFSETQ. This CDR3 is built from 14 residues. V lost 6 bases and J lost 3, with 12 bases in between. The CDR3 protein is CASKVSAYTGELFF. CDR3 sequence (DNA): TGCGCCAGCAAGGTTAGCGCCTACACCGGGGAGCTGTTTTTT.

The chain couples TRBV7-2 to TRBJ1-5; TRBD1 is a possible D gene (5 bases). The CDR3 spans 15 residues. Germline-derived CDR1 and CDR2 are SGHTA and FQGNSA. V dropped 5 bases and J dropped 4 bases, with 15 bases sitting between them. The CDR3 sequence: CASSIGTGGNQPQHF. The DNA for the CDR3 is TGTGCCAGCAGCATTGGGACGGGGGGAAATCAGCCCCAGCATTTT.

The chain joins TRBV5-6 to TRBJ1-2; D is uncertain. In germline, CDR1 is SGHDT, CDR2 YYEEEE. V was pared by 4 bases and J by 6 bases, with 16 bases between. CDR3 length: 14 amino acids. CDR3 residues: CASSILAGGDGYTF. DNA of the CDR3: TGTGCCAGCAGCATCTTGGCGGGAGGCGATGGCTACACCTTC.

The chain couples TRBV6-6 to TRBJ1-5; TRBD1 matches 10 bases. CDR1 MNHNY and CDR2 SVGAGI come from the germline V gene (reference sequence). V trimming: 5 bases; J trimming: 2 bases; junction bases outside the gene matches: 6. The CDR3 extends over 16 amino acids. Here the CDR3 reads CASSPLGTGGNQPQHF. The DNA for the CDR3 is TGTGCCAGCAGTCCCCTCGGGACAGGGGGCAATCAGCCCCAGCATTTT.

Here the CDR3 DNA reads TGTGCCAGCAGTTACACCGGACAGGTCTACAATGAGCAGTTCTTC. Its protein is CASSYTGQVYNEQFF. This chain connects TRBV6-2 or TRBV6-3 to TRBJ2-1; 7 nucleotides line up with TRBD1. With 2 bases clipped from V and 3 bases from J, the junction kept 4 bases outside the gene matches. The CDR3 covers 15 residues. Germline assignment: CDR1 MNHEY and CDR2 SVGEGT.